The T cell receptor (beta chain) described here comes from a study of blood T cell repertoires in COVID-19. Study context: T cells, B-cell-depleted T cells, or PBMCs supplied cDNA or gDNA.

CDR3 length: 15 residues. Trimming removed 5 bases from V and 0 bases from J; junction bases left unmatched: 2. Germline CDR1 is SGHTA and CDR2 is FQGTGA. Original processing notes: Estimates of nucleated cell counts were drawn from the amplification of reference gene primers. Libraries were prepared by immunoSEQ multiplex PCR; TCRdb keeps only in-frame clonotypes and omits some of them. V, J and clone size reflect that table, while D and trimming were determined from the DNA. The table has a few hundred thousand clones, 90% seen once; the top ten hold roughly 1%. Seattle participants joined during active infection and were tracked over time.

The specimen sequenced was peripheral blood. The sequence came from a woman between 35 and 50 years old with COVID-19, enrolled during active disease. The chain links TRBV7-3 to TRBJ2-1, with 9 bases matching TRBD2. CDR3 in DNA: TGTGCCAGCAGCCGTAGCGGGAGCTCCTACAATGAGCAGTTCTTC. Its translation: CASSRSGSSYNEQFF.